The sequence of this T cell receptor (beta chain) was determined in a study of T cell responses to AZD1222 COVID-19 vaccine (dated by TCRdb to the early 2020s). Context from the whole study: TCR sequencing covered about 230 trial participants: nearly 210 given two doses of AZD1222 and 26 given two doses of MenACWY control vaccine. Trial participants were enrolled by age into subgroups of 18-55, 56-69 and 70-plus years, and roughly 150, 30 and 60 TCR-sequenced participants, respectively, were included in these subgroups. Overall study results and their limits: Most participants were white British and females outnumbered males, and the authors suggested that clonal diversity may have been underestimated. In the small 56-69-year group, the increase in depth fell short of significance, most likely because of low power. After two AZD1222 doses, both the breadth and the depth of spike-specific TCRs were significantly higher than at day 0 and than in MenACWY recipients. Because no day 14 peak-response samples were available, repertoires were characterized only after the peak T cell response. Nearly half of unique spike-specific TCRs reportedly recognized epitopes outside regions mutated in the B.1.351 and B.1.1.7 variants. The whole spike protein was spanned by vaccine-associated CD4 TCRs, and dominant responses were seen in regions 160-218 and 743-854. Conclusions about previously exposed vaccinees are limited, since just 6 or 7 AZD1222 recipients were seropositive for SARS-CoV-2 at baseline.

To note about this clone: This receptor's antigen is unknown. No much larger clone exists at a distance of one base, and base qualities are not known.

According to the study, the label for this sample's time point signals: baseline before first vaccination. In light of the paper, this sample's treatment or condition label describes: meningococcal conjugate vaccine given as trial control. The vaccinee samples were drawn from two UK trials, COV001 and COV002, one of which was a single-blind randomized controlled phase 2/3 trial testing AZD1222 (ChAdOx1 nCoV-19) in healthy adults. For TCRbeta chain sequencing, PBMC samples from trial participants were taken at day 0 and at day 28 after the second dose. The CDR3 regions of human TCRbeta chains were analyzed by immunosequencing. For the original study's pipeline: Repertoire TCRs were checked for matches against a reference library of SARS-CoV-2-specific TCRs that had been generated using the MIRA antigen-specificity platform. Breadth meant the fraction of unique TCRs that were SARS-CoV-2-associated, whereas depth meant the fraction of total T cells that were SARS-CoV-2-associated. Using the MIRA data, each spike-specific TCR was assigned both to the spike region to which the TCR was reactive and to a CD4 or CD8 class. Log10-transformed breadth and depth values were compared by one-way ANOVA with Sidak's multiple comparisons tests. TCRdb stores this immuneACCESS table with in-frame sequences only. Part of the clones is absent; in the studies checked, under half of the shortfall reflects unresolved V genes, and no reason is known for the rest. V, J and clone size were drawn from that table, and D and trimming were deduced from the DNA. Present in this sample are about 160,000 clones, 92% of which were seen just once. The ten largest make up 4.4% of the sample.

The CDR3 holds 16 amino acids from the cysteine to the phenylalanine. The read is trimmed to its CDR3 DNA, 48 bases read in frame from base 1. Sequences MNHEY (CDR1) and SMNVEV (CDR2) are obtained from the germline V gene (reference sequence). V is reduced by 5 bases and J by 2 bases, leaving a spacing of 17 bases between them. This TCR was sampled from an adult in good health. This chain is built from TRBV27 and TRBJ2-3; TRBD1 is possibly the D segment (6 matching bases). This material consisted of peripheral blood, taken on day 0 of MenACWY control vaccination. This receptor has the CDR3 CASSPHIRTATDTQYF. The DNA sequence reads TGTGCCAGCAGTCCCCATATACGGACAGCCACAGATACGCAGTATTTT.